Each of the 14 T cell receptor beta chains below was sequenced from the same sample in a study of OX40 agonist ivuxolimab in advanced cancers. Assay used: immunoSEQ multiplex PCR; TCRdb lists only in-frame clones, some missing. The table includes under 75,000 clones, 92% detected once. The sequences come from CD4+ or CD8+ T cells sorted from blood, collected in a trial of the OX40 agonist ivuxolimab. Source of these receptors: an adult with an advanced solid tumor such as melanoma, head and neck, liver or kidney cancer.

V is TRBV19 and J is TRBJ2-7, with 7 positions matching TRBD2. This CDR3 contains 15 residues. The germline CDR1 and CDR2 sequences are LNHDA and SQIVND (reference sequence). With V trimmed by 3 bases and J by 2 bases, 7 bases remained unmatched. CDR3 DNA: TGTGCCAGTAGTATCCCCGGGGGGTCAACCTACGAGCAGTACTTC. It specifies CASSIPGGSTYEQYF.

The chain combines TRBV7-7 with TRBJ2-3; D is uncertain. CDR3 size: 13 residues. V dropped 5 bases and J dropped 3 bases, with 9 bases sitting between them. Germline CDR1 is SSHAT and CDR2 is FNYEAQ (reference sequence). This CDR3 is CASSHLGTDTQYF. The DNA of the CDR3 is TGTGCCAGCAGCCATTTGGGGACAGATACGCAGTATTTT.

The chain couples TRBV30 to TRBJ2-3; 11 nucleotides match TRBD1. Looked up from germline, CDR1 is GTSNPN and CDR2 is SVGIG (reference sequence). V gave up 0 bases and J gave up 4 bases; unmatched junction bases: 6. CDR3 size: 16 residues. The CDR3 region has the DNA TGTGCCTGGAGTGTAACCCCGGGACAGGGGGCAGATACGCAGTATTTT. This translates into CAWSVTPGQGADTQYF.

This clone occurred a few times. This chain's CDR3 is CASSSGQGFPNEQYF. CDR3 in DNA: TGTGCCAGCAGTTCGGGACAGGGTTTTCCTAACGAGCAGTACTTC. V is TRBV2 and J is TRBJ2-7, with 9 bases fitting TRBD1. The CDR3 is made up of 15 amino acids. Trimming took 5 bases from V and 5 from J; bases not matched to a gene: 10. CDR1 and CDR2 from the germline V gene are SNHLY and FYNNEI.

The chain recombines TRBV2 with TRBJ1-6; 10 bases map to TRBD1. Germline V CDR1 and CDR2: SNHLY, FYNNEI. V shed 5 bases, J shed 1 base, and the junction held 5 bases outside the gene matches. The length of the CDR3 is 17 residues. The CDR3 sequence is CASSYPGQGSYNSPLHF. Here the CDR3 DNA reads TGTGCCAGCAGTTATCCGGGACAGGGGTCCTATAATTCACCCCTCCACTTT.

V gene TRBV10-3 combines with J gene TRBJ1-6, with D unresolved. The germline V gene has CDR1 ENHRY and CDR2 SYGVKD. V was trimmed by 2 bases and J by 0 bases, leaving 8 bases between them. CDR3 length: 16 amino acids. CDR3 nucleotide sequence: TGTGCCATCAGTGAGCAGCAGAGCTCCTATAATTCACCCCTCCACTTT. Translating it yields CAISEQQSSYNSPLHF.

The genes are TRBV28 and TRBJ1-2; D not resolved. This CDR3 contains 14 residues. V gave up 6 bases and J gave up 0 bases, with 11 bases separating them. CDR1 MDHEN and CDR2 SYDVKM come from the germline V gene. The CDR3 spells CASSRPPANYGYTF. The CDR3, as DNA: TGTGCCAGCAGCAGACCCCCAGCTAACTATGGCTACACCTTC.

The gene calls are TRBV5-5 and TRBJ2-1; tentative D call: TRBD2 (5 bases). The length of the CDR3 is 14 residues. Per the germline V gene, CDR1 is SGHKS and CDR2 is YYEKEE (reference sequence). The V end was cut by 3 bases, the J end by 1 base, with 8 bases between. The CDR3 is CASSYRLSYNEQFF. CDR3 nucleotide sequence: TGTGCCAGCAGCTATAGACTATCCTACAATGAGCAGTTCTTC.

The chain carries TRBV7-3 and TRBJ1-1, with D uncertain. This CDR3 has 12 amino acids. The V end lost 3 bases, the J end lost 7 bases, and 9 bases lay between the germline ends. The V gene's germline CDR1 is SGHTA and CDR2 FQGTGA. This chain's CDR3 is CASSFGNGEAFF. The CDR3 DNA follows: TGTGCCAGCAGCTTCGGAAACGGTGAAGCTTTCTTT.

This chain joins TRBV7-2 and TRBJ2-3; D gene ambiguous. The V gene lost 4 bases and the J gene lost 2 bases, with 19 bases spanning the gap. The CDR3 runs to 17 residues. Germline V gives CDR1 SGHTA, CDR2 FQGNSA. The CDR3 region is CASSSNPPSRYTDTQYF. The CDR3 DNA sequence: TGTGCCAGCAGCTCAAACCCCCCGAGTCGGTACACAGATACGCAGTATTTT.

The rearrangement uses TRBV4-1 and TRBJ2-4, with D possibly TRBD2 on 5 matching bases. V lost 1 base and J 3 bases, leaving 7 bases between the germline ends. Per the germline V gene, CDR1 is MGHRA and CDR2 is YSYEKL. This CDR3 spans 14 amino acids. The CDR3 DNA follows: TGCGCCAGCAGCCAAGTAGCGAGCAAAAACATTCAGTACTTC. It specifies CASSQVASKNIQYF.

V and J are TRBV13 and TRBJ2-5, with 7 bases matching TRBD1. J lost 4 bases, V lost 4 bases, and 6 bases had no gene match. CDR3 length equals 14 residues. CDR1 PRHDT and CDR2 FYEKMQ come from the germline V gene (reference sequence). The CDR3 coding sequence is TGTGCCAGCAGCTCCACAGGGGTTCGAGAGACCCAGTACTTC. Translation: CASSSTGVRETQYF.

The chain uses TRBV4-1 and TRBJ1-4; the D is unclear. The CDR3 loop spans 17 amino acids. Germline CDR1 is MGHRA and CDR2 is YSYEKL. The germline V and J ends were trimmed by 0 bases and 3 bases, with 14 bases remaining between them. The CDR3 bases are TGCGCCAGCAGCCAAGAAGGAAGGGCCGGGGCTAATGAAAAACTGTTTTTT. This codes for CASSQEGRAGANEKLFF.

This clone is a singleton in its sample. The chain carries TRBV30 and TRBJ2-5; D is perhaps TRBD2 (6 bases). The CDR3 loop spans 14 amino acids. CDR1 is GTSNPN and CDR2 is SVGIG in the germline V gene (reference sequence). CDR3 amino acids: CGFGYAAGQETQYF. In DNA, the CDR3 is TGTGGTTTTGGTTATGCAGCGGGCCAAGAGACCCAGTACTTC.